Listed here are 3 T cell receptor beta chains from one sample, sequenced in a study of control samples from healthy donors and cancer patients. TCRdb keeps only in-frame clones here, not all; method: immunoSEQ multiplex PCR. This table has around 180,000 clones, around 88% appearing once. The sequencing input was blood. These TCRs come from a woman aged 25 to 39 in good health.

CDR3 DNA: TGTGCCAGCAGCTTAACACCAGGGCGGGGGACTGAAGCTTTCTTT. This translates into CASSLTPGRGTEAFF. The chain joins TRBV7-9 to TRBJ1-1; D possibly corresponds to TRBD1 (5 bases). The germline V gene encodes CDR1 SEHNR and CDR2 FQNEAQ (reference sequence). The CDR3 spans 15 residues. V lost 2 bases to trimming and J lost 5 bases, with 15 bases between them.

This CDR3 is CASSRRSSSGVWDTQYF. The CDR3 region has the DNA TGCGCCAGCAGCCGGCGCAGTTCTAGCGGGGTATGGGATACGCAGTATTTT. The chain joins TRBV4-1 to TRBJ2-3; 9 nucleotides agree with TRBD2. V trimming: 4 bases; J trimming: 6 bases; junction bases outside the gene matches: 14. The CDR3 contains 17 residues. Germline CDR1 reads MGHRA; CDR2 reads YSYEKL.

Concerning this clone itself: The junction departs from the called germline gene at one end, perhaps through a read error. The chain links TRBV5-4 to TRBJ1-5, with D possibly TRBD1 on 6 matching bases. From germline, CDR1 is SGHNT and CDR2 YYREEE (reference sequence). This CDR3 comprises 15 residues. The CDR3 coding sequence is TGTACCAGCAGCTTGGGAGGGGGAGGCAATCAGCCCCAGCATTTT. It translates to CTSSLGGGGNQPQHF.